The 8 T cell receptor beta chains given below trace back to one sample, sequenced in a study of blood T cell repertoires in COVID-19. Clones were read by immunoSEQ multiplex PCR, and TCRdb kept only the in-frame ones, dropping some. The table lists 100,000 to 120,000 clones, 85% of them singletons. The sequenced sample was peripheral blood. These TCRs come from a man aged 45-65 years with acute or convalescent COVID-19.

This CDR3 is CASRLLGGNTGELFF. The CDR3, as DNA: TGTGCCAGCAGGCTCCTAGGGGGGAACACCGGGGAGCTGTTTTTT. The rearrangement joins TRBV6-5 to TRBJ2-2; a possible D gene is TRBD1 (6 bases). V lost 6 bases and J 1 base, leaving 12 bases between the germline ends. Germline CDR1 and CDR2: MNHEY and SVGAGI. The CDR3 runs to 15 residues.

V is TRBV5-6 and J is TRBJ1-2; D unresolved. The CDR3 sequence is 14 residues long. Germline V gives CDR1 SGHDT, CDR2 YYEEEE. V was trimmed by 4 bases and J by 7 bases, leaving 17 bases between them. Here the CDR3 reads CASSPLEANGGYTF. The CDR3 DNA sequence: TGTGCCAGCAGCCCACTCGAAGCAAACGGTGGCTACACCTTC.

The chain combines TRBV5-1 with TRBJ2-1; D is possibly TRBD2 (6 bases). Germline CDR1 SGHRS, CDR2 YFSETQ. CDR3 length equals 16 residues. V gave up 0 bases and J gave up 4 bases, with 14 bases separating them. In DNA form, the CDR3 reads TGCGCCAGCAGCTTGGCCGGGACTCCGGCGTACAATGAGCAGTTCTTC. Amino acid sequence: CASSLAGTPAYNEQFF.

The rearrangement uses TRBV3-1 (or the pseudogene TRBV3-2) and TRBJ2-3, with unresolved D. This CDR3 contains 16 residues. The V end lost 1 base, the J end lost 0 bases, and 11 bases lay between the germline ends. CDR1 is LGHDT and CDR2 is YNNKEL in the germline V gene (reference sequence). The CDR3 is CASSQAATSSTDTQYF. Here the CDR3 DNA reads TGTGCCAGCAGCCAAGCCGCTACCTCTAGCACAGATACGCAGTATTTT.

This clone was seen a single time. This chain uses TRBV5-1 with TRBJ1-1; D call uncertain. The CDR3 sequence is 13 residues long. Germline CDR1 is SGHRS and CDR2 is YFSETQ. V dropped 0 bases and J dropped 0 bases, with 3 bases sitting between them. CDR3 bases: TGCGCCAGCAGCTTGGGAGTGAACACTGAAGCTTTCTTT. It encodes CASSLGVNTEAFF.

The chain has TRBV5-1 and TRBJ2-7; 12 nucleotides agree with TRBD2. V gave up 0 bases and J gave up 7 bases; unmatched junction bases: 5. The CDR3 is 15 residues long. CDR1 and CDR2 (germline): SGHRS, YFSETQ. CDR3 residues: CASSLGLAGAGEQYF. CDR3 nucleotide sequence: TGCGCCAGCAGCTTGGGACTAGCGGGAGCGGGGGAGCAGTACTTC. The whole variable domain, remainder taken from reference TRBV5-1 and TRBJ2-7, is KAGVTQTPRYLIKTRGQQVTLSCSPISGHRSVSWYQQTPGQGLQFLFEYFSETQRNKGNFPGRFSGRQFSNSRSEMNVSTLELGDSALYLCASSLGLAGAGEQYFGPGTRLTVT.

This chain connects TRBV24-1 to TRBJ2-7; TRBD2 matches at 8 bases. From germline, CDR1 is KGHDR and CDR2 SFDVKD. Trimming took 7 bases from V and 2 from J; bases not matched to a gene: 9. This CDR3 has 15 amino acids. The CDR3 nucleotides are TGTGCCACCAGCGATCCGGGACTAGGGGCCTACGAGCAGTACTTC. This encodes CATSDPGLGAYEQYF.

The chain recombines TRBV7-9 with TRBJ2-2; TRBD1 matches 7 bases. The CDR3 spans 15 residues. Germline V gene data show CDR1 as SEHNR and CDR2 as FQNEAQ (reference sequence). V lost 0 bases to trimming and J lost 5 bases; unmatched junction nucleotides: 3. CDR3 sequence: CASSLAGGRTGELFF. Written as DNA, the CDR3 is TGTGCCAGCAGCTTAGCAGGGGGCAGAACCGGGGAGCTGTTTTTT. Looking up the rest from reference TRBV7-9 and TRBJ2-2 gives the full variable domain: DTGVSQNPRHKITKRGQNVTFRCDPISEHNRLYWYRQTLGQGPEFLTYFQNEAQLEKSRLLSDRFSAERPKGSFSTLEIQRTEQGDSAMYLCASSLAGGRTGELFFGEGSRLTVL.